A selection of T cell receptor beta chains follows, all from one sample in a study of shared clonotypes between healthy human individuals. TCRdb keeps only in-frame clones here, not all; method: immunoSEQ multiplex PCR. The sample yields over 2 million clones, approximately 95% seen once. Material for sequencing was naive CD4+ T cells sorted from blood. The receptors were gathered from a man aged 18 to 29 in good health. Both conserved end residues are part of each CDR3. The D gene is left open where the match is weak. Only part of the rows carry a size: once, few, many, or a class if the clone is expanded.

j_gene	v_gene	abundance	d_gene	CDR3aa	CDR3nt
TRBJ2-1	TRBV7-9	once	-	CASILLPGGNEQFF	TGTGCCAGCATCCTTCTCCCTGGGGGGAATGAGCAGTTCTTC
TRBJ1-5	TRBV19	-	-	CATNTGGGLNQPQHF	TGTGCCACCAACACCGGGGGGGGGCTGAATCAGCCCCAGCATTTT
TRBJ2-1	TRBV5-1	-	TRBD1	CASSGGQGTYAGEQFF	TGCGCCAGCAGCGGAGGACAGGGAACATATGCGGGTGAGCAGTTCTTC
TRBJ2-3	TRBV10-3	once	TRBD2	CATTAGSGGDTQYF	TGTGCCACCACCGCCGGGAGCGGGGGGGATACGCAGTATTTT
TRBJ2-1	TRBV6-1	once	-	CASSPRVYEQFF	TGTGCCAGCAGCCCCAGGGTTTATGAGCAGTTCTTC
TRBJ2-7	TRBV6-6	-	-	CASSPLGERSLEQYF	TGTGCCAGCAGTCCCCTCGGAGAGCGTTCCCTCGAGCAGTACTTC
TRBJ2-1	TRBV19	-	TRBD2	CASKNSGSPYNEQFF	TGTGCCAGTAAAAATAGCGGGAGCCCTTACAATGAGCAGTTCTTC
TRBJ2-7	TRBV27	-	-	CASSPNYEQYF	TGTGCCAGCAGTCCTAACTACGAGCAGTACTTC
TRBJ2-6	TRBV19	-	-	CASGVAGANVLTF	TGTGCCAGCGGGGTGGCTGGGGCCAACGTCCTGACTTTC
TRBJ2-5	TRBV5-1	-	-	CASRVTGFQETQYF	TGCGCCAGCAGGGTAACAGGGTTTCAAGAGACCCAGTACTTC
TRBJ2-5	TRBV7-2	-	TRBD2	CASSPRRTSGGAGETQYF	TGTGCCAGCAGCCCGCGGCGGACTAGCGGGGGGGCCGGGGAGACCCAGTACTTC
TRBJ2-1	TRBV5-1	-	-	CASSAPGLPVNEQFF	TGCGCCAGCAGCGCGCCGGGACTCCCCGTGAATGAGCAGTTCTTC
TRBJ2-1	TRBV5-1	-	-	CASSQVRGAGNNEQFF	TGCGCCAGCAGCCAAGTACGGGGGGCCGGAAACAATGAGCAGTTCTTC
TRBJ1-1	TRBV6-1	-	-	CASRGRAEAFF	TGTGCCAGCAGGGGACGGGCTGAAGCTTTCTTT
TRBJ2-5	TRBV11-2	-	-	CASSSRPDGETQYF	TGTGCCAGCAGCTCTCGACCGGACGGAGAGACCCAGTACTTC
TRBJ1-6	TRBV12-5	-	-	CASGLEGQAPNSPLHF	TGTGCTAGTGGTTTGGAGGGCCAGGCCCCGAATTCACCCCTCCACTTT
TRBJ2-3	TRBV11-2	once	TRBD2	CASGTISGGPDTQYF	TGTGCCAGCGGAACTATTAGCGGGGGACCAGATACGCAGTATTTT
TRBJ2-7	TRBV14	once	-	CASSPRFSSYEQYF	TGTGCCAGCAGCCCCCGGTTCAGCTCCTACGAGCAGTACTTC
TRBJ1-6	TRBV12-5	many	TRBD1	CASGLRQGDDRSPLHF	TGTGCTAGTGGTTTACGACAGGGGGATGATCGTTCACCCCTCCACTTT
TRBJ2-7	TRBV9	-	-	CASSPEGVSSSYEQYF	TGTGCCAGCAGCCCCGAGGGGGTTTCAAGTTCCTACGAGCAGTACTTC
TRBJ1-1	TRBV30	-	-	CAWSVALGTAEAFF	TGTGCCTGGTCGGTCGCCCTTGGAACCGCTGAAGCTTTCTTT
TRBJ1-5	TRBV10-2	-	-	CASSELSGPNQPQHF	TGCGCCAGCAGTGAGTTATCAGGACCCAATCAGCCCCAGCATTTT
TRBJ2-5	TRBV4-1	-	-	CASSQVILQETQYF	TGCGCCAGCAGCCAAGTGATCCTCCAAGAGACCCAGTACTTC
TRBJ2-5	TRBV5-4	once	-	CASSPTPETQYF	TGTGCCAGCAGCCCGACTCCGGAGACCCAGTACTTC
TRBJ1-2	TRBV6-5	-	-	CASSYSRQGYGYTF	TGTGCCAGCAGTTACTCGAGGCAGGGCTATGGCTACACCTTC
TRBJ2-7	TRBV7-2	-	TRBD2	CASSPLASGAYEQYF	TGTGCCAGCAGCCCTCTCGCGAGCGGGGCTTACGAGCAGTACTTC
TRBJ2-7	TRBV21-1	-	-	CASSNSGQGKFYEQYF	TGTGCCAGCAGCAACTCCGGCCAGGGGAAATTCTACGAGCAGTACTTC
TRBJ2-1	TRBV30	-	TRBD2	CAWSVVGEGGEQFF	TGTGCCTGGAGTGTAGTGGGGGAGGGCGGTGAGCAGTTCTTC